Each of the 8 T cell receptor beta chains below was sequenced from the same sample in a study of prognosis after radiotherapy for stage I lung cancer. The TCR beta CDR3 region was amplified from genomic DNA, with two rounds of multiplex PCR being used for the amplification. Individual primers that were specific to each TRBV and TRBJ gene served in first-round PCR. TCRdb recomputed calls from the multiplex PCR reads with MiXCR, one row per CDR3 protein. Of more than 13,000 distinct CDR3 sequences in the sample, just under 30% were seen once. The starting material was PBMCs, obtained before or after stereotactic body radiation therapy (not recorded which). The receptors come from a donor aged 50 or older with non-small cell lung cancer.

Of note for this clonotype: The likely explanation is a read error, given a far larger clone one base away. CDR3 bases: TGTGCCAGCAGACGCCCGGACAATGAGCAGTACTTC. It specifies CASRRPDNEQYF. The chain joins TRBV2 to TRBJ2-7, with D perhaps matching TRBD1 (5 bases). Per germline, CDR1 SNHLY and CDR2 FYNNEI. The CDR3 runs 12 residues. V was trimmed by 6 bases and J by 7 bases, leaving 13 bases between them.

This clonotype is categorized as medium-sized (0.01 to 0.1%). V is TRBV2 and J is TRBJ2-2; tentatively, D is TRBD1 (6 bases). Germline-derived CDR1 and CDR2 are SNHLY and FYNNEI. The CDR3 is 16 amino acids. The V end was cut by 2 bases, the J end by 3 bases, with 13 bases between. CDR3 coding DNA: TGTGCCAGCAGTGAAATAGGGGCAGGGGACACCGGGGAGCTGTTTTTT. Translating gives CASSEIGAGDTGELFF. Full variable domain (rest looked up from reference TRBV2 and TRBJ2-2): EPEVTQTPSHQVTQMGQEVILRCVPISNHLYFYWYRQILGQKVEFLVSFYNNEISEKSEIFDDQFSVERPDGSNFTLKIRSTKLEDSAMYFCASSEIGAGDTGELFFGEGSRLTVL.

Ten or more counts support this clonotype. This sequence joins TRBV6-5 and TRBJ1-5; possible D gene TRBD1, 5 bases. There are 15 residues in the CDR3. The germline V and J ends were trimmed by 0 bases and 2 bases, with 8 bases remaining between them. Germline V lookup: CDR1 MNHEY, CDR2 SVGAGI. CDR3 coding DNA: TGTGCCAGCAGTTACTCTGGGGCGGGCAATCAGCCCCAGCATTTT. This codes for CASSYSGAGNQPQHF.

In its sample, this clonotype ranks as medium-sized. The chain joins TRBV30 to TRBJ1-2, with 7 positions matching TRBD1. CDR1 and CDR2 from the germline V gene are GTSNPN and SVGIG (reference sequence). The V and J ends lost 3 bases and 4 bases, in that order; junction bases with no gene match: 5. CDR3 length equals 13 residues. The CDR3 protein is CAWRQGFLYGYTF. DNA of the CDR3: TGTGCCTGGAGACAGGGGTTCCTCTATGGCTACACCTTC.

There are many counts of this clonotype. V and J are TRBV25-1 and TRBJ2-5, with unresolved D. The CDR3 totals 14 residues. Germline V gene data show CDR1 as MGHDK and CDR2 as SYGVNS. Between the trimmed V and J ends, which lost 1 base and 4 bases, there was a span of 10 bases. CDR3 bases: TGTGCCAGCAGTGAATCAAGGTTTCCAGAGACCCAGTACTTC. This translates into CASSESRFPETQYF.

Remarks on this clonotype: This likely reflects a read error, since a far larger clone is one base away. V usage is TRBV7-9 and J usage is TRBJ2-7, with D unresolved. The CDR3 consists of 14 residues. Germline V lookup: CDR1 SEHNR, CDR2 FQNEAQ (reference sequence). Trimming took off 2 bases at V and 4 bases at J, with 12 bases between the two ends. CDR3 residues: CASSLSPTVYEQYF. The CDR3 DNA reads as TGTGCCAGCAGCTTATCCCCAACAGTATACGAGCAGTACTTC.

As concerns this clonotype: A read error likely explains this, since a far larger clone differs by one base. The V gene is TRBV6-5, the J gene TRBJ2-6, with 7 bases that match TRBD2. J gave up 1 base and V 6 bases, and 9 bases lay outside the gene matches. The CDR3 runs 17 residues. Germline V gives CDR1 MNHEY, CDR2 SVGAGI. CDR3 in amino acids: CASRRPWRESGANVLTF. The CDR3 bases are TGTGCCAGCAGGAGACCATGGCGGGAGTCTGGGGCCAACGTCCTGACTTTC.

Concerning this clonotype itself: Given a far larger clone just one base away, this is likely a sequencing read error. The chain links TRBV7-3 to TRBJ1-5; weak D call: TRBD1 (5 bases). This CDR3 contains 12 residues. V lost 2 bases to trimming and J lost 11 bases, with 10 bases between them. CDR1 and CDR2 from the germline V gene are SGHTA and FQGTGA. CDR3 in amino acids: CASSLVGVAQHF. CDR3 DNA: TGTGCCAGCAGCTTAGTAGGGGTTGCCCAGCATTTT.